This T cell receptor (beta chain) was captured in a study of T cell repertoires in ileal Crohn's disease. Study-wide background: Operated complications were stricturing disease (roughly 61%) and penetrating disease (approximately 39%). About half received postoperative treatment, about a dozen with thiopurines and under 20 anti-TNF. Whole-study findings and limits: Active smokers at surgery had more clonal expansions than non-smokers. High-frequency clones were more common in sorted CD8 than CD4 cells.

Profiling relied on immunoSEQ multiplex PCR, and the TCRdb table lists in-frame clones only, not all of them. The sample holds approximately 6,400 clones, around 79% seen once. Comment on this clone: The antigen is unknown.

This sequence originates from an adult with Crohn's disease. The sequenced material came from ileal tissue.

The CDR3 region is CASSLEGGEQYF. CDR3 coding DNA: TGTGCCAGCAGCTTAGAGGGGGGGGAGCAGTACTTC. V gene TRBV7-8 combines with J gene TRBJ2-7, with D perhaps matching TRBD2 (7 bases). The CDR3 contains 12 residues. The germline CDR1 and CDR2 sequences are SGHVS and FQNEAQ. The V end lost 1 base, the J end lost 7 bases, and 8 bases lay between the germline ends.